Listed below are T cell receptor beta chains from one sample, sequenced in a study of blood T cell repertoires in COVID-19. Sequencing used immunoSEQ multiplex PCR; TCRdb keeps in-frame clones, though not all of them. Among about 220,000 clones, 65% to 90% were seen once, and the ten largest hold approximately 2.4%. Sequencing was performed on peripheral blood. These receptors were taken from a woman between 65 and 79 years old with COVID-19, enrolled during active disease. The CDR3 runs from the conserved cysteine through the conserved F or W. A D gene is named only where the DNA matches it firmly.

v_call: TRBV5-1
j_call: TRBJ2-7
cdr3_length: 18
d_call: NA
cdr3_aa: CASSLGVGSGGAPYEQYF

v_call: TRBV6-1
j_call: TRBJ1-4
cdr3_length: 15
d_call: TRBD1
cdr3_aa: CASSEAGTANEKLFF

v_call: TRBV19
j_call: TRBJ2-7
cdr3_length: 15
d_call: TRBD2
cdr3_aa: CASTPSPAGGSEQYF

v_call: TRBV29-1
j_call: TRBJ2-3
cdr3_length: 14
d_call: TRBD1
cdr3_aa: CSVDRQGGTDTQYF

v_call: TRBV11-2
j_call: TRBJ1-6
cdr3_length: 15
d_call: NA
cdr3_aa: CASRPTPGDNSPLHF

v_call: TRBV14
j_call: TRBJ1-1
cdr3_length: 14
d_call: NA
cdr3_aa: CASSLQRGGTEAFF

v_call: TRBV29-1
j_call: TRBJ1-2
cdr3_length: 12
d_call: NA
cdr3_aa: CSVGTVSYGYTF

v_call: TRBV14
j_call: TRBJ2-1
cdr3_length: 16
d_call: TRBD2
cdr3_aa: CASSPTSGGYYNEQFF

v_call: TRBV6-2/TRBV6-3
j_call: TRBJ2-7
cdr3_length: 18
d_call: TRBD2
cdr3_aa: CASSYPTVRVAGYYEQYF

v_call: TRBV2
j_call: TRBJ1-2
cdr3_length: 11
d_call: NA
cdr3_aa: CASSAFYGYTF

v_call: TRBV4-2
j_call: TRBJ1-4
cdr3_length: 15
d_call: NA
cdr3_aa: CASSQGARTNEKLFF